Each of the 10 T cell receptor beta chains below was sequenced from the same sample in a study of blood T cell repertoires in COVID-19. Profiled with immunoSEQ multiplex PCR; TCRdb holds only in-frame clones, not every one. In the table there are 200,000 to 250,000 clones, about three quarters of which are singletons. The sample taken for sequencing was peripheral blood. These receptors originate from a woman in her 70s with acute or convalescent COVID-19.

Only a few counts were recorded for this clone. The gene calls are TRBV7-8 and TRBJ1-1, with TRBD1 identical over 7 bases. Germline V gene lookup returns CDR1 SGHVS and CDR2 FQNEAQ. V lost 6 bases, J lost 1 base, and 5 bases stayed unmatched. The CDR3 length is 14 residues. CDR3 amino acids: CASRIGQENTEAFF. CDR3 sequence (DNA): TGTGCCAGCAGAATAGGACAGGAGAACACTGAAGCTTTCTTT. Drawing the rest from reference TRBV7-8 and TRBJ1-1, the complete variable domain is GAGVSQSPRYKVAKRGQDVALRCDPISGHVSLFWYQQALGQGPEFLTYFQNEAQLDKSGLPSDRFFAERPEGSVSTLKIQRTQQEDSAVYLCASRIGQENTEAFFGQGTRLTVV.

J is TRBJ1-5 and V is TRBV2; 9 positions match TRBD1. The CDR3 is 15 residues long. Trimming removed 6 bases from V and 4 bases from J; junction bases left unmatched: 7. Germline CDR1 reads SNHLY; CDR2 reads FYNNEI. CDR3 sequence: CASSEQGATNQPQHF. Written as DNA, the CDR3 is TGTGCCAGCAGCGAACAGGGGGCGACGAATCAGCCCCAGCATTTT.

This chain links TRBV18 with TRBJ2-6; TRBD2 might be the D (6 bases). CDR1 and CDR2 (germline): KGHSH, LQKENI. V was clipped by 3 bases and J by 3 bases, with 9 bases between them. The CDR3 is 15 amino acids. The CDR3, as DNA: TGTGCCAGCTCACCGGAGGGGAATGGGGCCAACGTCCTGACTTTC. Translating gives CASSPEGNGANVLTF.

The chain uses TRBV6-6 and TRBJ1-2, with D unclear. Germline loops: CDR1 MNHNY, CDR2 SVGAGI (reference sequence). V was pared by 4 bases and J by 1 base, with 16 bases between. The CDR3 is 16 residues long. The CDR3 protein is CASSWPPEILNYGYTF. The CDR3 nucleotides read TGTGCCAGCAGTTGGCCCCCGGAGATACTTAACTATGGCTACACCTTC.

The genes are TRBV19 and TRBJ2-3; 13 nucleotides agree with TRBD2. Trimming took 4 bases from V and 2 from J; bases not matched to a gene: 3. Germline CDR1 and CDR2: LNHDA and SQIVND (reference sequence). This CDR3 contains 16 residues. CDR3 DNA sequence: TGTGCCAGTAGTACGGGACTAGCGGGGACCACAGATACGCAGTATTTT. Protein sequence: CASSTGLAGTTDTQYF. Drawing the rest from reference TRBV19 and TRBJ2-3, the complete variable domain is DGGITQSPKYLFRKEGQNVTLSCEQNLNHDAMYWYRQDPGQGLRLIYYSQIVNDFQKGDIAEGYSVSREKKESFPLTVTSAQKNPTAFYLCASSTGLAGTTDTQYFGPGTRLTVL.

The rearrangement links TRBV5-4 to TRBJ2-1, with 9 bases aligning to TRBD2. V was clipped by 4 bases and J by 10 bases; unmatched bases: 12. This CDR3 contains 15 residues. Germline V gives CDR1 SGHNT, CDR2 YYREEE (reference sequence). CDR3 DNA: TGTGCCAGCAGCGGAGTAGCGGGAGAGACCCGGGAGCAGTTCTTC. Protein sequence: CASSGVAGETREQFF. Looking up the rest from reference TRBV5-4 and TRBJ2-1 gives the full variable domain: ETGVTQSPTHLIKTRGQQVTLRCSSQSGHNTVSWYQQALGQGPQFIFQYYREEENGRGNFPPRFSGLQFPNYSSELNVNALELDDSALYLCASSGVAGETREQFFGPGTRLTVL.

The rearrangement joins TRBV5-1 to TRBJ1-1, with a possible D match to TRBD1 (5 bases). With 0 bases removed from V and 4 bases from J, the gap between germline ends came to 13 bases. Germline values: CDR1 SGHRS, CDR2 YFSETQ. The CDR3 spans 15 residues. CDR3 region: CASSLAPGVGTEAFF. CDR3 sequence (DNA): TGCGCCAGCAGCTTGGCCCCGGGGGTAGGCACTGAAGCTTTCTTT.

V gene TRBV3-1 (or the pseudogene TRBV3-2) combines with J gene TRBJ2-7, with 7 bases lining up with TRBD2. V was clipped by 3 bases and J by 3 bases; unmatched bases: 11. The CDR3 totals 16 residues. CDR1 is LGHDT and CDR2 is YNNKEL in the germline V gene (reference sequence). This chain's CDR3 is CASSHPAGTTLYEQYF. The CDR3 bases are TGTGCCAGCAGCCATCCAGCCGGGACTACACTCTACGAGCAGTACTTC.

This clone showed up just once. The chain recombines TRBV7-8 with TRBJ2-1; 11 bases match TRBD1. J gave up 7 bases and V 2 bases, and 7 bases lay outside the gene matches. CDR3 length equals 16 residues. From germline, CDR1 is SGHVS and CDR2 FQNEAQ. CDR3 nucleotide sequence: TGTGCCAGCAGCTTAACCGGACAGGGGGCGAGGAATGAGCAGTTCTTC. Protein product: CASSLTGQGARNEQFF.

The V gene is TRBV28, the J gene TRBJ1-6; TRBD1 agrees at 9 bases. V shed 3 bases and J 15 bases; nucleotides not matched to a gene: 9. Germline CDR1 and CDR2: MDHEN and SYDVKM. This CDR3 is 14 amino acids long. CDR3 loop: CASSLRDRVWLLHF. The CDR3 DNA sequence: TGTGCCAGCAGTTTGCGGGACAGGGTTTGGCTCCTCCACTTT.